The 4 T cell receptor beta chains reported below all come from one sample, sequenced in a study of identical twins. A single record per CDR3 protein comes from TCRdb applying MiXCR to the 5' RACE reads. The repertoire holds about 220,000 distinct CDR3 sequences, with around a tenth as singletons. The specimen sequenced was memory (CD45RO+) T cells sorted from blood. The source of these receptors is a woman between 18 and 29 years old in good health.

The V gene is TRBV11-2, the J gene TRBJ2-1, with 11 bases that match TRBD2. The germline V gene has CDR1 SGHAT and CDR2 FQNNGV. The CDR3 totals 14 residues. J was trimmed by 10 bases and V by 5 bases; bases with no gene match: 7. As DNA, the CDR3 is TGTGCCAGCAGCCTAACTAGCGGGAGATCGGAGCAGTTCTTC. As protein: CASSLTSGRSEQFF.

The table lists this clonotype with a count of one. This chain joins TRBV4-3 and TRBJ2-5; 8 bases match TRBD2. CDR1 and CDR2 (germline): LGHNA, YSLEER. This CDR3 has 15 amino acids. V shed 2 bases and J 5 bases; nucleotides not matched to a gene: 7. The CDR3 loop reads CASSQRGGGMETQYF. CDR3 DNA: TGCGCCAGCAGCCAAAGGGGCGGGGGGATGGAGACCCAGTACTTC.

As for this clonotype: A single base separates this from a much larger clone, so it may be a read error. CDR3 residues: CASRKQRETEALF. The DNA of the CDR3 is TGTGCCAGCAGGAAACAAAGAGAGACTGAAGCTCTCTTT. The chain employs TRBV7-2 and TRBJ1-1; the D is unclear. The CDR3 is made up of 13 amino acids. Germline-derived CDR1 and CDR2 are SGHTA and FQGNSA.

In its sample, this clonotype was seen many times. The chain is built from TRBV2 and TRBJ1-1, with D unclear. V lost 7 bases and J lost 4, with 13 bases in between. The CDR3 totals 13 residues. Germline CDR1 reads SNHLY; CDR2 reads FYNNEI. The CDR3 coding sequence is TGTGCCAGCAAGGAAGGGCGTGGCACTGAAGCTTTCTTT. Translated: CASKEGRGTEAFF.